This TCR beta chain originates from a study of neurological immune-mediated disorders. Notes on the study in general: When repertoires were grouped phylogenetically, those of 18 of 34 multiple sclerosis patients fell into one related-CDR3 cluster, a possible signature.

Synthesis of cDNA was accomplished via 5'RACE employing 10-nucleotide random UMIs. Each CDR3 protein is one row after TCRdb ran MiXCR on the 5' RACE reads. The sample includes about 55,000 distinct CDR3 sequences, 4% seen only once; the top ten take 1.5% to 2%. CDR3 size: 14 residues. CDR1 is MNHNY and CDR2 is SVGAGI in the germline V gene (reference sequence). The V end lost 6 bases, the J end lost 0 bases, and 9 bases lay between the germline ends. The study built sorted libraries from 1 million CD4+ or CD8+ T cells. This clonotype showed up many times. Its antigen is unknown. The sequencing input was CD4+ T cells from blood. The chain links TRBV6-6 to TRBJ1-5; D may be TRBD1 (6 bases). The clonotype originates from a woman aged 40 to 50 with multiple sclerosis. The CDR3 bases are TGTGCCAGCAGCTTAGGGGGTAGCAATCAGCCCCAGCATTTT. It yields the protein CASSLGGSNQPQHF.